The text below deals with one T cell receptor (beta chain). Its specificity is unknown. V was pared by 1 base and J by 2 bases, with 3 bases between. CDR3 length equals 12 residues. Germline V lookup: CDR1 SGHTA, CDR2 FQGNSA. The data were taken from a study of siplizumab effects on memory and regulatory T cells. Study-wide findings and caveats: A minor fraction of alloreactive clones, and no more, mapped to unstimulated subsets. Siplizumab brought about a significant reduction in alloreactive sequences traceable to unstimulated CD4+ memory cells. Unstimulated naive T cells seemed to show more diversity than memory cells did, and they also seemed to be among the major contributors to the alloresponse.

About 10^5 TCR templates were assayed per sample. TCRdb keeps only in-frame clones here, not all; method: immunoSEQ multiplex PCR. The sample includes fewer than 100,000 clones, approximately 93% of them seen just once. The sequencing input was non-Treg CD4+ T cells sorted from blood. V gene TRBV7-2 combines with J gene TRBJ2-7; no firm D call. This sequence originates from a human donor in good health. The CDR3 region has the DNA TGTGCCAGCAGCTTAGAGACCTACGAGCAGTACTTC. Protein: CASSLETYEQYF.